This TCR beta chain was captured in a study of human T cells and chemical hapten exposure. The V gene end was trimmed by 1 base and the J gene end by 8 bases; junction bases not matched to a gene: 5. This CDR3 comprises 13 residues. The germline V gene encodes CDR1 GTSNPN and CDR2 SVGIG (reference sequence). This clonotype has only a few counts. Total RNA extraction was carried out from unfractionated whole blood. Unique molecular identifiers were attached to individual cDNA molecules during library preparation. TCRdb re-derived calls from the 5' RACE reads in MiXCR, one entry per CDR3 protein. The sample carries more than 75,000 distinct CDR3 sequences, approximately 16% recorded once.

The origin of this receptor is a female donor in good health. The chain links TRBV30 to TRBJ2-1; TRBD2 matches 7 bases. CDR3 in DNA: TGTGCCTGGAGTGGGGCGGCGGGAGATGAGCAGTTCTTC. Residues: CAWSGAAGDEQFF.